This TCR beta chain is drawn from a study of shared clonotypes between healthy human individuals. Using immunoSEQ multiplex PCR, the repertoire was profiled, and TCRdb retains in-frame clones only, with some absent. The repertoire has some 2,000,000 clones, 95% of them found once; the top ten carry around 0.13%. Trimming left V 2 bases short and J 4 bases short, with 9 bases between. Germline values: CDR1 SGDLS, CDR2 YYNGEE. The CDR3 loop spans 13 amino acids. About this clone itself: Additional DNA sequences in this sample encode the identical CDR3.

Sequenced sample: naive CD4+ T cells sorted from blood. The subset here: CD45RA+ positively selected. The chain is built from TRBV9 and TRBJ2-5; D could derive from TRBD1 or TRBD2 (7 bases each). This sequence was found in a man in his late teens or twenties in good health. CDR3 sequence reads: CASSVRGGETQYF. CDR3 in DNA: TGTGCCAGCAGCGTCAGGGGGGGAGAGACCCAGTACTTC.